One sample yielded the 23 T cell receptor beta chains listed below, sequenced in a study of post-analysis software for immune sequencing data. Notes on the study in general: Roughly five TRBV segments occurring more often in patients than controls included TRBV5-6, TRBV5-1 and TRBV20-1.

For these receptors, no antigen is known. Unique molecular identifiers were carried by the TCR beta cDNA libraries. TCRdb analysed the PCR reads with MiXCR anew, one entry per CDR3 protein. This sample carries 450,000 to 650,000 distinct CDR3 sequences, about 44% of them seen once, and the ten largest clones take more than 1.5%. Material for sequencing was blood. The source of these receptors is a girl between 5 and 17 years old with multiple sclerosis.

The chain carries TRBV29-1 and TRBJ1-2, with D unclear. Germline CDR1 SQVTM, CDR2 ANQGSEA. Between the trimmed V and J ends, which lost 4 bases and 6 bases, there was a span of 9 bases. This CDR3 is built from 11 residues. In DNA, the CDR3 is TGCAGCGTTGTGGGGTTGGATGGCTACACCTTC. This codes for CSVVGLDGYTF.

This clonotype was detected a few times. This chain connects TRBV2 to TRBJ1-5, with D tentatively TRBD1 (5 bases). CDR3 size: 14 residues. Trimming took off 6 bases at V and 0 bases at J, with 9 bases between the two ends. Germline CDR1 reads SNHLY; CDR2 reads FYNNEI. This chain's CDR3 is CASRTGYSNQPQHF. CDR3 nucleotides: TGTGCCAGCAGAACAGGTTATAGCAATCAGCCCCAGCATTTT.

The sample holds a few counts of this clonotype. The CDR3 sequence is CASSAPDSYEQYF. CDR3 nucleotides: TGCGCCAGCAGCGCCCCGGACAGTTACGAGCAGTACTTC. V and J are TRBV5-1 and TRBJ2-7, with a tentative D call TRBD1 (6 bases). With 4 bases removed from V and 4 bases from J, the gap between germline ends came to 12 bases. Looked up from germline, CDR1 is SGHRS and CDR2 is YFSETQ. This CDR3 comprises 13 residues.

The chain has TRBV6-6 and TRBJ1-3, with D possibly TRBD1 on 6 matching bases. Per the germline V gene, CDR1 is MNHNY and CDR2 is SVGAGI (reference sequence). V dropped 7 bases and J dropped 0 bases, with 16 bases sitting between them. The CDR3 is 16 amino acids. CDR3 protein: CASTSGDTFSGNTIYF. The CDR3 DNA sequence: TGTGCCAGCACTTCGGGGGACACTTTCTCTGGAAACACCATATATTTT.

J is TRBJ2-1 and V is TRBV10-2; 8 nucleotides align to TRBD1. The CDR3 length is 15 residues. The germline V gene has CDR1 WSHSY and CDR2 SAAADI. The V segment lost 6 bases and the J segment 2 bases; nucleotides outside the gene matches: 6. The CDR3 nucleotides read TGCGCCAGCAGGATCCGGACAGGGCCCTACAATGAGCAGTTCTTC. Its protein is CASRIRTGPYNEQFF.

J is TRBJ2-1 and V is TRBV5-1, with TRBD2 matching 7 bases. CDR1 is SGHRS, CDR2 YFSETQ, per germline. J lost 1 base, V lost 4 bases, and 8 bases had no gene match. CDR3 length equals 16 residues. The CDR3 sequence is CASSGLIAGSYNEQFF. As DNA, the CDR3 is TGCGCCAGCAGCGGGCTGATAGCGGGTTCCTACAATGAGCAGTTCTTC.

V and J are TRBV7-2 and TRBJ2-3; 7 nucleotides match TRBD2. CDR1 and CDR2 from the germline V gene are SGHTA and FQGNSA. This CDR3 spans 17 amino acids. Trimming removed 5 bases from V and 0 bases from J; junction bases left unmatched: 11. The CDR3 sequence: CASSQPSGDPSTDTQYF. The CDR3 nucleotides read TGTGCCAGCAGCCAACCCAGCGGGGACCCGAGCACAGATACGCAGTATTTT.

This rearrangement joins TRBV29-1 to TRBJ2-5; 11 nucleotides align to TRBD2. The CDR3 covers 16 residues. With 3 bases clipped from V and 5 bases from J, the junction kept 11 bases outside the gene matches. CDR1 is SQVTM, CDR2 ANQGSEA, per germline. The CDR3 nucleotides are TGCAGCGTTGATTCGGTAGCGGGAGGGCGCGATGAGACCCAGTACTTC. The encoded protein is CSVDSVAGGRDETQYF.

This clonotype was seen a handful of times. This chain connects TRBV29-1 to TRBJ2-1; D remains unclear. Trimming left V 5 bases short and J 6 bases short, with 11 bases between. Germline CDR1 and CDR2: SQVTM and ANQGSEA. This CDR3 has 12 residues. DNA for the CDR3: TGCAGCGTTAATTGGGGAAGCAATGAGCAGTTCTTC. It codes for CSVNWGSNEQFF.

The chain uses TRBV7-9 and TRBJ1-2; D unresolved. The CDR3 covers 13 residues. With 4 bases removed from V and 2 bases from J, the gap between germline ends came to 8 bases. Germline V lookup: CDR1 SEHNR, CDR2 FQNEAQ (reference sequence). CDR3 DNA: TGTGCCAGCAGCTCCGTGGCAAACTATGGCTACACCTTC. Translation gives CASSSVANYGYTF.

This clonotype turned up a few times. This chain joins TRBV12-3 or TRBV12-4 and TRBJ1-1, with D maybe TRBD1 (5 bases). The CDR3 runs 11 residues. Between the trimmed V and J ends, which lost 3 bases and 6 bases, there was a span of 5 bases. The CDR3 reads CASSFRAEAFF. CDR3 in DNA: TGTGCCAGCAGTTTCAGGGCTGAAGCTTTCTTT.

On this clonotype: One base away lies a much larger clone, so this may be a sequencing read error. The CDR3 does not close with the conserved phenylalanine or tryptophan, likely indicating a read error. This chain links TRBV12-3 or TRBV12-4 with TRBJ1-1, with 8 nucleotides matching TRBD1. The CDR3 is 12 amino acids. V gave up 6 bases and J gave up 9 bases; unmatched junction bases: 6. The DNA of the CDR3 is TGTGCCAGCAGCACAGGACAGGGAAAAGCTTTCTGT. This translates into CASSTGQGKAFC.

The chain employs TRBV2 and TRBJ2-4; TRBD1 agrees at 7 bases. TRBJ2-7 explains the end of the DNA better; the J call may be wrong. The CDR3 sequence is 13 residues long. The germline CDR1 and CDR2 sequences are SNHLY and FYNNEI. As DNA, the CDR3 is TGTGCCAGCAAGGGACAGTGGCGCGACGAGCAGTACTTC. Translation: CASKGQWRDEQYF.

This clonotype was counted many times. CDR3: CASSWSSYEQYF. CDR3 sequence (DNA): TGTGCCAGCAGCTGGAGCTCCTACGAGCAGTACTTC. This chain connects TRBV7-2 to TRBJ2-7; no firm D call. V shed 4 bases and J shed 0 bases, with 4 bases lying between them. The CDR3 runs to 12 residues. The V gene's germline CDR1 is SGHTA and CDR2 FQGNSA.

This clonotype came up a few times. This chain uses TRBV5-1 with TRBJ2-5, with D hard to call. The J call may be mistaken, given a closer DNA end match to TRBJ2-7. From germline, CDR1 is SGHRS and CDR2 YFSETQ. The CDR3 sequence is 15 residues long. The CDR3: CASSFVETASYEQYF. Written as DNA, the CDR3 is TGCGCCAGCAGCTTTGTCGAAACGGCTTCCTACGAGCAGTACTTC.

The chain joins TRBV11-1 to TRBJ2-7, with unresolved D. Germline V CDR1 and CDR2: SGHAT, FQDESV (reference sequence). The CDR3 has 13 amino acids. The V end lost 5 bases, the J end lost 1 base, and 9 bases lay between the germline ends. The CDR3 is CASSPDWSYEQYF. In DNA form, the CDR3 reads TGTGCCAGCAGCCCCGACTGGTCCTACGAGCAGTACTTC.

This clonotype has only a few counts. V usage is TRBV10-3 and J usage is TRBJ2-3; 8 bases map to TRBD2. Germline trimming cut 2 bases from V and 5 bases from J; bases unmatched to any gene: 3. The CDR3 totals 14 residues. CDR1 and CDR2 from the germline V gene are ENHRY and SYGVKD. The CDR3 DNA follows: TGTGCCATCAGTGAGGGCGGGAGGCGAGATACGCAGTATTTT. Protein product: CAISEGGRRDTQYF.

This clonotype came up a few times. This chain links TRBV29-1 with TRBJ1-1; possible D gene TRBD1, 5 bases. The CDR3 is made up of 14 amino acids. V was shortened by 1 base and J by 2 bases, with 11 bases between the two germline ends. In germline, CDR1 is SQVTM, CDR2 ANQGSEA. The CDR3 nucleotides are TGCAGCGTTGAAGGACAGCTAATTAACACTGAAGCTTTCTTT. Protein sequence: CSVEGQLINTEAFF.

V usage is TRBV6-5 and J usage is TRBJ2-1; TRBD2 aligns across 8 bases. The CDR3 length is 18 residues. The germline gives CDR1 MNHEY, CDR2 SVGAGI. V lost 2 bases and J lost 1; bases outside the gene matches: 10. CDR3 bases: TGTGCCAGCAGTTACGCCCTACTGCGGGAGGATTCCTACAATGAGCAGTTCTTC. Translating gives CASSYALLREDSYNEQFF.

V and J are TRBV25-1 and TRBJ1-1, with D possibly being TRBD1 (5 bases). Germline values: CDR1 MGHDK, CDR2 SYGVNS. The CDR3 covers 18 residues. V dropped 0 bases and J dropped 4 bases, with 21 bases sitting between them. The CDR3 DNA reads as TGTGCCAGCAGTGAATATTCCCCACGGAGGGGCCGGGGCACTGAAGCTTTCTTT. It yields the protein CASSEYSPRRGRGTEAFF.

This clonotype has more than one count but fewer than ten. The genes are TRBV20-1 and TRBJ1-2; 8 bases are a match to TRBD1. The CDR3 covers 15 residues. V lost 3 bases, J lost 5 bases, and 11 bases stayed unmatched. Germline-derived CDR1 and CDR2 are DFQATT and SNEGSKA (reference sequence). The CDR3 DNA reads as TGCAGTGCTAGGACCACAGGGGGTAGTCGGTATGGCTACACCTTC. It is translated as CSARTTGGSRYGYTF.

The chain has TRBV20-1 and TRBJ1-5; the D is unclear. V lost 4 bases and J 0 bases, leaving 4 bases between the germline ends. Germline CDR1 DFQATT, CDR2 SNEGSKA (reference sequence). The length of the CDR3 is 12 residues. The CDR3 sequence is CSAMYSNQPQHF. The CDR3 nucleotides read TGCAGTGCTATGTATAGCAATCAGCCCCAGCATTTT.

This CDR3 reads CASSQDLAGGSYEQYF. CDR3 bases: TGCGCCAGCAGCCAAGATCTAGCGGGAGGTTCCTACGAGCAGTACTTC. The genes are TRBV4-1 and TRBJ2-7, with 11 bases that match TRBD2. Looked up from germline, CDR1 is MGHRA and CDR2 is YSYEKL. V dropped 0 bases and J dropped 1; count of bases not matched to a gene: 2. The CDR3 is 16 amino acids.